This TCR beta chain is from a study of shared clonotypes between healthy human individuals. Remarks on this clone: Its matching antigen is unknown.

Extraction of genomic DNA in unsorted samples used about 81 million PBMCs. Per germline, CDR1 SGHDT and CDR2 YYEEEE. The junction had 2 bases not matched to a gene; V was cut back by 2 bases and J by 1 base. The CDR3 covers 15 residues. TCRdb keeps only in-frame clones here, not all; method: immunoSEQ multiplex PCR. The data contain hundreds of thousands of clones, about 76% of them singletons. Broader study findings: Only blood underwent sampling, and tissue repertoires likely differ.

This clonotype was obtained from a woman aged 40 to 55 in good health. Some clones in this sample may be carry-over from other donors' samples. The V and J genes are TRBV5-6 and TRBJ2-7, with 11 bases that match TRBD2. Material for sequencing was PBMCs. Written as DNA, the CDR3 is TGTGCCAGCAGCTTCGGGACTAGCGGTTCCTACGAGCAGTACTTC. It specifies CASSFGTSGSYEQYF.